Presented here are 2 T cell receptor beta chains from one specimen sequenced in a study of human T cells and chemical hapten exposure. Time point given: pre-sensitization, week 0. Treatment of the sample: therapeutic diphenylcyclopropenone sensitization with weekly scalp DPC. TCRdb ran MiXCR on the RACE reads and lists one entry per CDR3 protein. The table has around 300,000 distinct CDR3 sequences, about 5% seen once. The sequencing here drew on whole blood, taken in connection with sensitization to the hapten diphenylcyclopropenone (DPC). These receptor sequences come from a young woman with alopecia areata. Some clones in this sample may be carry-over from other donors' samples.

This clonotype was observed many times. The chain has TRBV7-2 and TRBJ1-2, with unresolved D. V lost 5 bases, J lost 3 bases, and 19 bases lay in between. This CDR3 has 16 amino acids. Germline V gene data show CDR1 as SGHTA and CDR2 as FQGNSA. The CDR3 is CASSPTPASPYYGYTF. The CDR3, as DNA: TGTGCCAGCAGCCCAACCCCAGCTTCCCCCTACTATGGCTACACCTTC.

This clonotype appeared many times. V and J are TRBV6-6 and TRBJ2-5; the match to TRBD2 covers 11 bases. The CDR3 covers 16 residues. The germline CDR1 and CDR2 sequences are MNHNY and SVGAGI (reference sequence). Losses at the gene ends were 1 base for V and 6 bases for J; bases not matched to a gene: 7. The DNA of the CDR3 is TGTGCCAGCAGTTACTTAGCGGGGGGGCCGGGGCAGACCCAGTACTTC. Translating gives CASSYLAGGPGQTQYF.